The rows below give T cell receptor beta chains drawn from one sample of a study of T cell responses to AZD1222 COVID-19 vaccine. This table comes from immunoSEQ multiplex PCR, and its TCRdb copy is limited to in-frame clones, with some not included. The data contain roughly 150,000 clones, roughly 92% of them singletons. The sequencing used peripheral blood, collected on day 0 of AZD1222 vaccination. These receptors were obtained from an adult in good health. Each CDR3 is given with its conserved first and last residue. Part of the rows lack a size; the others show once, few, many or a class for expanded clones.

v_gene: TRBV5-1
abundance: NA
j_gene: TRBJ2-1
CDR3aa: CASGHQRNEQFF

v_gene: TRBV12-3/TRBV12-4
abundance: NA
j_gene: TRBJ2-2
CDR3aa: CASSRRKPGELFF

v_gene: TRBV5-1
abundance: NA
j_gene: TRBJ1-1
CDR3aa: CASSFITGGANTEAFF

v_gene: TRBV7-3
abundance: NA
j_gene: TRBJ2-1
CDR3aa: CASSSGLGYEQFF

v_gene: TRBV29-1
abundance: NA
j_gene: TRBJ2-5
CDR3aa: CSVSRQGQGETQYF

v_gene: TRBV4-2
abundance: NA
j_gene: TRBJ1-2
CDR3aa: CASSHQGTAPGGYTF

v_gene: TRBV30
abundance: NA
j_gene: TRBJ1-5
CDR3aa: CAWGRTENQPQHF

v_gene: TRBV7-2
abundance: once
j_gene: TRBJ1-4
CDR3aa: CASSLKGTNEKLFF

v_gene: TRBV6-1
abundance: NA
j_gene: TRBJ2-1
CDR3aa: CASSERLAGVRSEQFF

v_gene: TRBV19
abundance: NA
j_gene: TRBJ1-4
CDR3aa: CASSTHRGTNEKLFF

v_gene: TRBV5-6
abundance: NA
j_gene: TRBJ1-5
CDR3aa: CASSLDGYGNQPQHF

v_gene: TRBV18
abundance: NA
j_gene: TRBJ1-5
CDR3aa: CASSPGGRGVLDQPQHF

v_gene: TRBV3-1/TRBV3-2
abundance: NA
j_gene: TRBJ1-2
CDR3aa: CASSQGVGGAYGYTF

v_gene: TRBV11-2
abundance: NA
j_gene: TRBJ2-1
CDR3aa: CASSLSRNDEQFF

v_gene: TRBV15
abundance: NA
j_gene: TRBJ2-1
CDR3aa: CATSSEVNEQFF

v_gene: TRBV6-2/TRBV6-3
abundance: NA
j_gene: TRBJ1-1
CDR3aa: CASSYYGTGNTEAFF

v_gene: TRBV7-9
abundance: NA
j_gene: TRBJ2-3
CDR3aa: CASSLGAGGDTQYF

v_gene: TRBV18
abundance: NA
j_gene: TRBJ2-5
CDR3aa: CASSPRVFNTQYF

v_gene: TRBV9
abundance: NA
j_gene: TRBJ1-2
CDR3aa: CASSVGRGLYGYTF

v_gene: TRBV5-4
abundance: NA
j_gene: TRBJ2-1
CDR3aa: CASSLEQLNEQFF

v_gene: TRBV4-1
abundance: NA
j_gene: TRBJ2-1
CDR3aa: CASSQGAGRSLHNEQFF

v_gene: TRBV2
abundance: NA
j_gene: TRBJ2-3
CDR3aa: CASRGGGAHTDTQYF

v_gene: TRBV19
abundance: NA
j_gene: TRBJ2-1
CDR3aa: CASSKDGGVYNEQFF

v_gene: TRBV7-2
abundance: NA
j_gene: TRBJ2-1
CDR3aa: CASSYVAGGYNEQFF

v_gene: TRBV27
abundance: NA
j_gene: TRBJ2-2
CDR3aa: CASSPDRTGNTGELFF

v_gene: TRBV9
abundance: once
j_gene: TRBJ1-1
CDR3aa: CASSGQPLTEAFF

v_gene: TRBV15
abundance: NA
j_gene: TRBJ1-6
CDR3aa: CATSRDGGMSPLHF

v_gene: TRBV3-1/TRBV3-2
abundance: once
j_gene: TRBJ1-5
CDR3aa: CASNEDRGPGDSNQPQHF

v_gene: TRBV12-3/TRBV12-4
abundance: NA
j_gene: TRBJ1-5
CDR3aa: CASSLDTQPQHF

v_gene: TRBV11-1
abundance: NA
j_gene: TRBJ2-7
CDR3aa: CASSSTASGGYEQYF

v_gene: TRBV23-1
abundance: NA
j_gene: TRBJ1-2
CDR3aa: CASSRPSPVSGERGNYGYTF

v_gene: TRBV3-1/TRBV3-2
abundance: NA
j_gene: TRBJ1-6
CDR3aa: CASSQALRLHF

v_gene: TRBV14
abundance: NA
j_gene: TRBJ2-3
CDR3aa: CASSLGGPTDTQYF

v_gene: TRBV6-1
abundance: NA
j_gene: TRBJ2-1
CDR3aa: CASSEIGTVPRREFF

v_gene: TRBV28
abundance: NA
j_gene: TRBJ2-1
CDR3aa: CASTLSSYNEQFF

v_gene: TRBV6-6
abundance: once
j_gene: TRBJ1-2
CDR3aa: CASSRTRRPQMPYGYTF

v_gene: TRBV7-9
abundance: NA
j_gene: TRBJ1-4
CDR3aa: CASSLGTGGSEKLFF

v_gene: TRBV6-5
abundance: NA
j_gene: TRBJ1-1
CDR3aa: CASSYSPGTGDTEAFF

v_gene: TRBV14
abundance: NA
j_gene: TRBJ1-2
CDR3aa: CASSRLDSVYGYTF

v_gene: TRBV19
abundance: NA
j_gene: TRBJ2-7
CDR3aa: CASSSGTGRYEQYF

v_gene: TRBV5-1
abundance: few
j_gene: TRBJ2-6
CDR3aa: CASSLGTASGANVLTF

v_gene: TRBV7-2
abundance: NA
j_gene: TRBJ2-7
CDR3aa: CASSFYQAGYEQYF

v_gene: TRBV19
abundance: NA
j_gene: TRBJ2-3
CDR3aa: CASSPYPAGRTDTQYF

v_gene: TRBV24-1
abundance: NA
j_gene: TRBJ2-3
CDR3aa: CATSEGVTDTQYF

v_gene: TRBV3-1/TRBV3-2
abundance: NA
j_gene: TRBJ2-3
CDR3aa: CASSLLGDTQYF

v_gene: TRBV7-9
abundance: NA
j_gene: TRBJ1-2
CDR3aa: CASSLRGGEDYGYTF

v_gene: TRBV18
abundance: NA
j_gene: TRBJ2-1
CDR3aa: CASSLGTGGLDEQFF

v_gene: TRBV30
abundance: NA
j_gene: TRBJ1-5
CDR3aa: CAWAPGGNQPQHF

v_gene: TRBV6-2/TRBV6-3
abundance: NA
j_gene: TRBJ1-1
CDR3aa: CASSALPGGGNTEAFF